Here is one T cell receptor beta chain with its context. The antigen is unknown. Measured with immunoSEQ multiplex PCR; TCRdb has only the in-frame clones, and not every one. The sample has 80,000 to 90,000 clones, 85% to 90% seen once; the top ten hold around 5%. The data originate from a study of T cell responses to AZD1222 COVID-19 vaccine. Study conclusions and caveats: Repertoire sampling happened only post peak T cell response.

The CDR3 has 15 residues. V shed 6 bases and J 7 bases; nucleotides not matched to a gene: 12. Germline V gene sequence: CDR1 MNHEY, CDR2 SVGAGI. J is TRBJ1-2 and V is TRBV6-5, with 9 nucleotides matching TRBD1. Here the sequenced sample was peripheral blood, taken 28 days after the second AZD1222 dose. The sequence derives from an adult who received the AZD1222 COVID-19 vaccine. DNA of the CDR3: TGTGCCAGCAGCACAACCGGGACAGGGAGGGGTGGCTACACCTTC. This encodes CASSTTGTGRGGYTF.